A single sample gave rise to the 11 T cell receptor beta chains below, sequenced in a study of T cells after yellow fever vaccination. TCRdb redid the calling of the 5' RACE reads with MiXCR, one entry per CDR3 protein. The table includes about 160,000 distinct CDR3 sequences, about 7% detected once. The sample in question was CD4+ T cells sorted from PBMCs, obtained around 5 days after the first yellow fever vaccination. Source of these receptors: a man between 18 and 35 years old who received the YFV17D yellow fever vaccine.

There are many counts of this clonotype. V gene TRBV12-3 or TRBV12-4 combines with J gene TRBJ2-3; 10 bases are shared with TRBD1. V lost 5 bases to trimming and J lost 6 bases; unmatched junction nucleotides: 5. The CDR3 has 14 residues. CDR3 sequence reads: CASSRDRGLDTQYF. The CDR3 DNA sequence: TGTGCCAGCAGTAGGGACAGGGGTTTGGATACGCAGTATTTT.

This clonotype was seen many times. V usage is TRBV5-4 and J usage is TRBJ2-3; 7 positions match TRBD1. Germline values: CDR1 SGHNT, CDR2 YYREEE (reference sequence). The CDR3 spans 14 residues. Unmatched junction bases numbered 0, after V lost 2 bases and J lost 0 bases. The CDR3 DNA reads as TGTGCCAGCAGCTTACAGGGGAGCACAGATACGCAGTATTTT. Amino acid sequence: CASSLQGSTDTQYF.

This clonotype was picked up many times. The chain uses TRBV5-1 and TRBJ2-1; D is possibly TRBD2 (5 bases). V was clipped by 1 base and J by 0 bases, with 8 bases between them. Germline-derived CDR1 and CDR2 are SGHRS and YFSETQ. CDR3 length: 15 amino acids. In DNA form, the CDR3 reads TGCGCCAGCAGCTTGATGGGGAGCTCCTACAATGAGCAGTTCTTC. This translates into CASSLMGSSYNEQFF. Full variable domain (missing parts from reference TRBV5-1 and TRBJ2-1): KAGVTQTPRYLIKTRGQQVTLSCSPISGHRSVSWYQQTPGQGLQFLFEYFSETQRNKGNFPGRFSGRQFSNSRSEMNVSTLELGDSALYLCASSLMGSSYNEQFFGPGTRLTVL.

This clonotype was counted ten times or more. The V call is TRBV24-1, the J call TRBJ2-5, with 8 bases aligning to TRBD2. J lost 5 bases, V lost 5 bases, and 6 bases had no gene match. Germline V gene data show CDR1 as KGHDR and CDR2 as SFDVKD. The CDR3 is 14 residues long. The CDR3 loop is CATSAAGGQETQYF. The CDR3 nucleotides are TGTGCCACCAGTGCGGCGGGGGGTCAGGAGACCCAGTACTTC.

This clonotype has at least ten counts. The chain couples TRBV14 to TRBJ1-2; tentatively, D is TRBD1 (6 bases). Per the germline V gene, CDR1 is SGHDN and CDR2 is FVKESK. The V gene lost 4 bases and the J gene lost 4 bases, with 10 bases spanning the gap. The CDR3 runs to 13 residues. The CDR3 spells CASSRGRGYGYTF. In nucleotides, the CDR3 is TGTGCCAGCAGCCGGGGCAGGGGCTATGGCTACACCTTC.

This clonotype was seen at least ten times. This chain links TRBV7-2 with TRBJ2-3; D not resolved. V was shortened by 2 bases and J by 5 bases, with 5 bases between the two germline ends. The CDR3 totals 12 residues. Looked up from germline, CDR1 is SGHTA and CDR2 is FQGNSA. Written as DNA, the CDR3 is TGTGCCAGCAGCTTATATATAGATACGCAGTATTTT. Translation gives CASSLYIDTQYF.

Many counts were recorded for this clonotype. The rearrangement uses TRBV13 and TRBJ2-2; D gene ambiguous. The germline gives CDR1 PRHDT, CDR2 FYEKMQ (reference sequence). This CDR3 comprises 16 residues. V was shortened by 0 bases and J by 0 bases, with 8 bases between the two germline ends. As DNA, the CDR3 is TGTGCCAGCAGCTTAGGAGCCGTCGCGAACACCGGGGAGCTGTTTTTT. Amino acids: CASSLGAVANTGELFF.

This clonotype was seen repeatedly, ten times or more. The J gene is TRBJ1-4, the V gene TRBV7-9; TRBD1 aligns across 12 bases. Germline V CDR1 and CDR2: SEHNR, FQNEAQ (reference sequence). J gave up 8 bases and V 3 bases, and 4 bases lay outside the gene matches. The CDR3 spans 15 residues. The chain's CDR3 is CASSFPGTGGEKLFF. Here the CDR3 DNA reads TGTGCCAGCAGCTTTCCCGGGACAGGGGGCGAAAAACTGTTTTTT.

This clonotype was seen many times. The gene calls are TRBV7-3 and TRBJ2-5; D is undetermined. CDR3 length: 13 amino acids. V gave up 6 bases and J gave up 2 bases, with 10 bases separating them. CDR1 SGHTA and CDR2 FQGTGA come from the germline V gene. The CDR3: CASSTGPQETQYF. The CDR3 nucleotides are TGTGCCAGCAGTACCGGACCGCAAGAGACCCAGTACTTC. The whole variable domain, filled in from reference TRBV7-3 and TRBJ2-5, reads GAGVSQTPSNKVTEKGKYVELRCDPISGHTALYWYRQSLGQGPEFLIYFQGTGAADDSGLPNDRFFAVRPEGSVSTLKIQRTERGDSAVYLCASSTGPQETQYFGPGTRLLVL.

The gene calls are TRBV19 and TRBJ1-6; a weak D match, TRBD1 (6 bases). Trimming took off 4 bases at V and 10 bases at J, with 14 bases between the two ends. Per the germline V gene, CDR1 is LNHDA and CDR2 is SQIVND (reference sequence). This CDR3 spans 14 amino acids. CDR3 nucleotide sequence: TGTGCCAGTAGTACTACAGGGCCAGGCTCACCCCTCCACTTT. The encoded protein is CASSTTGPGSPLHF.

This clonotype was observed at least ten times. The CDR3 is CASTPGGRDTEAFF. CDR3 in DNA: TGTGCCAGCACCCCGGGTGGCCGAGACACTGAAGCTTTCTTT. The chain couples TRBV6-5 to TRBJ1-1; D is unclear. Trimming removed 7 bases at V and 3 bases at J, with 15 bases between. The CDR3 sequence is 14 residues long. Germline lookup yields CDR1 MNHEY and CDR2 SVGAGI.